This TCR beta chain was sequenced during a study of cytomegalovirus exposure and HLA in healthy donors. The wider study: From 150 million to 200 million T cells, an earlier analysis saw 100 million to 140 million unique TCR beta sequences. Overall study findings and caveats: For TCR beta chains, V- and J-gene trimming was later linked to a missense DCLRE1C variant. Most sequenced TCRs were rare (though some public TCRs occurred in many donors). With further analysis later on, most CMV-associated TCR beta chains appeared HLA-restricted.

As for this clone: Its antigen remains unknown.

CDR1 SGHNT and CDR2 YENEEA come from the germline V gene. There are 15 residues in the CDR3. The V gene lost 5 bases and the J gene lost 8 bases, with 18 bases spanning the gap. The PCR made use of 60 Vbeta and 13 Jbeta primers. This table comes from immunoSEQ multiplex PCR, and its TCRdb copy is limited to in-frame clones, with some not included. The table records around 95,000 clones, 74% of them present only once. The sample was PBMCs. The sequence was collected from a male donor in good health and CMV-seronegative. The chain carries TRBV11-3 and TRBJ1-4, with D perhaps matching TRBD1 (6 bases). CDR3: CASSATGNPKEKLFF. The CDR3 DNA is TGTGCCAGCAGCGCTACAGGGAACCCAAAGGAAAAACTGTTTTTT.